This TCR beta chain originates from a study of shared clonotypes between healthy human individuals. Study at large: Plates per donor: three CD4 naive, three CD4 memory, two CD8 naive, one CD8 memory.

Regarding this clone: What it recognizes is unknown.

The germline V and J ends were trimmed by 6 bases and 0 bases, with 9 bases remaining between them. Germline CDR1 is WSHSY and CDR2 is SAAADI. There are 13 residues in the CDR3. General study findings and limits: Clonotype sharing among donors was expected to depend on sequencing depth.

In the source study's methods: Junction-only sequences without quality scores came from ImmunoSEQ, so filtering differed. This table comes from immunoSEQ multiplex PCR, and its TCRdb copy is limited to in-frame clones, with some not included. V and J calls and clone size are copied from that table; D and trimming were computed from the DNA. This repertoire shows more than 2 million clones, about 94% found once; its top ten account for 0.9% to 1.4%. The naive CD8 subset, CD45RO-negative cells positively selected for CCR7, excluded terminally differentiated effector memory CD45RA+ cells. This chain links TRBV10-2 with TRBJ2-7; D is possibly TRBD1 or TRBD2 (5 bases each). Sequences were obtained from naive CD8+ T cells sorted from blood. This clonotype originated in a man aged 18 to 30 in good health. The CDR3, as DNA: TGCGCCAGCAGCGCAGGGAGCTCCTACGAGCAGTACTTC. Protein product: CASSAGSSYEQYF.